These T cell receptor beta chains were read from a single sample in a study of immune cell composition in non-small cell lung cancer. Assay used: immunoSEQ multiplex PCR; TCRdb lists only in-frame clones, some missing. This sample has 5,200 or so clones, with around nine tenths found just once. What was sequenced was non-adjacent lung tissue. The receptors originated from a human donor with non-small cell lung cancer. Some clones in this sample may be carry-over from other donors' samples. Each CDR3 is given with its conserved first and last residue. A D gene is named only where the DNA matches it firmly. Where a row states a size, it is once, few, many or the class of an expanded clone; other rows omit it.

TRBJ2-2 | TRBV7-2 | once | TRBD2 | TGTGCCAGCAGCTTCGGGAGGACGAACACCGGGGAGCTGTTTTTT | CASSFGRTNTGELFF
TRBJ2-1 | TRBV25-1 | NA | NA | TGTGCCAGCAGTGAAGACAGTTTCTACAATGAGCAGTTCTTC | CASSEDSFYNEQFF
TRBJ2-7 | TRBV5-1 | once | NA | TGCGCCAGCAGCTCCTACCCCGACACCTACGAGCAGTACTTC | CASSSYPDTYEQYF
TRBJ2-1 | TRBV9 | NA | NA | TGTGCCAGCAGCGTAGGACAGGTGATTTACAATGAGCAGTTCTTC | CASSVGQVIYNEQFF
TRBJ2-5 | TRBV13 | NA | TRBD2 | TGTGCCAGTACCTGGACTAGCGGGAGGGTTTCCCAAGAGACCCAGTACTTC | CASTWTSGRVSQETQYF
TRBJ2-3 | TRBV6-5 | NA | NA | TGTGCCAGCAGTACAAGCGGTTATAGCACAGATACGCAGTATTTT | CASSTSGYSTDTQYF
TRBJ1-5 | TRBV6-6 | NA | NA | TGTGCCAGCAGTTACCACGAGAGCCTTAGCAATCAGCCCCAGCATTTT | CASSYHESLSNQPQHF
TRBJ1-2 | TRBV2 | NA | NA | TGTGCCAGCAGACAAGGGGTTAACTATGGCTACACCTTC | CASRQGVNYGYTF
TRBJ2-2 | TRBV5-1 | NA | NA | TGCGCCAGCAGCTTGGCTAGCGACGCCGGGGAGCTGTTTTTT | CASSLASDAGELFF
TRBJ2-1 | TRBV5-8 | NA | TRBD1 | TGTGCCAGCAGCTCGGCCGGGACAGGGCACAATGAGCAGTTCTTC | CASSSAGTGHNEQFF
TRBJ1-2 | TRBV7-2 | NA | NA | TGTGCCAGCAGCATTATGCCCGGGTATGGCTACACCTTC | CASSIMPGYGYTF
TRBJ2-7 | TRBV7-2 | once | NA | TGTGCCAGCAGCTATGGTCGTTTCGAGGAGCAGTACTTC | CASSYGRFEEQYF
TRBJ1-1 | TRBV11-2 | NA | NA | TGTGCCAGCAGGACAGGACCGAACACTGAAGCTTTCTTT | CASRTGPNTEAFF
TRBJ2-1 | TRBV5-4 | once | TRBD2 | TGTGCCAGCAGCAGGGGACTAGCGGGAGACAATGAGCAGTTCTTC | CASSRGLAGDNEQFF
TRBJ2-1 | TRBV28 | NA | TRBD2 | TGTGCCAGCAGTCGAACTAGCGTGTACTACGAGCAGTTCTTC | CASSRTSVYYEQFF
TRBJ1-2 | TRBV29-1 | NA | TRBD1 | TGCAGCGTTGAGGTCAGGGGGCAGGATAACTATGGCTACACCTTC | CSVEVRGQDNYGYTF
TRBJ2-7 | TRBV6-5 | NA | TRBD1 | TGTGCCAGCAGCCCCGGGACAGGCTCCTACGAGCAGTACTTC | CASSPGTGSYEQYF
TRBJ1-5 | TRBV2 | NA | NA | TGTGCCAGCAGTGATCACGGGGGGGTGCAGCCCCAGCATTTT | CASSDHGGVQPQHF
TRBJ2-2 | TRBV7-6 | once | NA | TGTGCCAGCAGCCGTCTTCCGGCTAGCAGTCGCACCGGGGAGCTGTTTTTT | CASSRLPASSRTGELFF
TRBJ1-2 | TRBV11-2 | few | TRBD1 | TGTGCCAGCAGCTTAGACAGGGGGAATGGCTACACCTTC | CASSLDRGNGYTF
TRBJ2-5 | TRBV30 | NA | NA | TGTGCCTGCCCACATTCGGCGGGTGAAGAGACCCAGTACTTC | CACPHSAGEETQYF
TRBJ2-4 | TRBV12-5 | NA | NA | TGTGCTAGTGGTTCACAGGACAAAAACATTCAGTACTTC | CASGSQDKNIQYF
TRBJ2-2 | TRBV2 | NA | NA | TGTGCCAGCAAAGAAGGAGCCGGGGAGCTGTTTTTT | CASKEGAGELFF
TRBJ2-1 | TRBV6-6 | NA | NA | TGTGCCAGCAGCCCCCGGAGAGGGGACTTCCAGTTCTTC | CASSPRRGDFQFF
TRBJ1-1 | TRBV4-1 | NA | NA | TGCGCCAGCAGCCTCTCCCCGGGGGGCACTGAAGCTTTCTTT | CASSLSPGGTEAFF
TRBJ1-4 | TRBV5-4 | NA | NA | TGTGCCAGCAGCTTGGCGGGGGTGGATGAAAAACTGTTTTTT | CASSLAGVDEKLFF
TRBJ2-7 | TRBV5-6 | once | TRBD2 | TGTGCCAGCAGCAACGCCCGACTAGCGGGGGGCCGGGAGCAGTACTTC | CASSNARLAGGREQYF
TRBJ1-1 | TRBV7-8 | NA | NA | TGTGCCAGCAGCTTAGAGCAGGGGAACACTGAAGCTTTCTTT | CASSLEQGNTEAFF
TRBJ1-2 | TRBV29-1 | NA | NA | TGCAGCGTTGCGGTTGTTCGTAGTGGGCAGCCCATCTATGGCTACACCTTC | CSVAVVRSGQPIYGYTF
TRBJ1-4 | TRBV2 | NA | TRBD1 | TGTGCCAGCAGTCCCGGGACAGGGGTCGAAAAACTGTTTTTT | CASSPGTGVEKLFF
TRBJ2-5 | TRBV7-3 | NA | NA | TGTGCCAGCAGCTTTGGACTGGGAGAGACCCAGTACTTC | CASSFGLGETQYF
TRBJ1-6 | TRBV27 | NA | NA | TGTGCCAGCACCCTCGGGACTTACAAGTCACCCCTCCACTTT | CASTLGTYKSPLHF
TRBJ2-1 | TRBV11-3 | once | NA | TGTGCCAGCAGCTTAGACGGGCAGGGCGCCTACAATGAGCAGTTCTTC | CASSLDGQGAYNEQFF
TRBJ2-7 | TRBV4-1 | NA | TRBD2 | TGCGCCAGCAGTCAAAACAGCGGGAGGGCTAAATCCTACGAGCAGTACTTC | CASSQNSGRAKSYEQYF
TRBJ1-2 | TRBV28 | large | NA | TGTGCCAGCAGTTTTGGGACAAAACTATCTGGCTACACCTTC | CASSFGTKLSGYTF
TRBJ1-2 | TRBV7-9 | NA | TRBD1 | TGTGCCAGCAGCTTAGCCGGACAGGGTCATGGCTACACCTTC | CASSLAGQGHGYTF
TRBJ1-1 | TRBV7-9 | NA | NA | TGTGCCAGCAGCTATAGTCAGGGGAGCAGTGACACTGAAGCTTTCTTT | CASSYSQGSSDTEAFF
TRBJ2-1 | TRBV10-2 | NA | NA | TGCGCCAGCAGTGAGCCCCTGAGCCAGTTCTTC | CASSEPLSQFF
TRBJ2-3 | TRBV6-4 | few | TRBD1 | TGTGCCAGCAGCCCCGGTTCGAGTCAGGGGGCAGATACGCAGTATTTT | CASSPGSSQGADTQYF
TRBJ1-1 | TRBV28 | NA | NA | TGTGCCAGCAGTTTATCGGGGAACACTGAAGCTTTCTTT | CASSLSGNTEAFF